A selection of T cell receptor beta chains follows, all from one sample in a study of spatial heterogeneity in lung cancer. MiXCR, applied by TCRdb to the 5' RACE reads, yields one record per CDR3 protein. The table has approximately 40,000 distinct CDR3 sequences, roughly an eighth seen once. This material consisted of PBMCs, taken at surgery. The source of these receptors is a male donor with early-stage non-small cell lung cancer. Both conserved end residues are part of each CDR3. Fields, in order: V gene, J gene, CDR3 protein.

v_gene: TRBV4-2
j_gene: TRBJ2-2
CDR3aa: CASSQDPSRTGELFF

v_gene: TRBV27
j_gene: TRBJ1-6
CDR3aa: CASSSGDYNSPLHF

v_gene: TRBV5-1
j_gene: TRBJ1-5
CDR3aa: CASSTTGAHNQPQHF

v_gene: TRBV29-1
j_gene: TRBJ2-2
CDR3aa: CSAQGGQKANTGELFF

v_gene: TRBV27
j_gene: TRBJ1-6
CDR3aa: CASSFETGVSPLHF

v_gene: TRBV7-2
j_gene: TRBJ1-1
CDR3aa: CASSSTNREAEAFF

v_gene: TRBV5-1
j_gene: TRBJ2-2
CDR3aa: CASSLGPVSGELFF

v_gene: TRBV6-1
j_gene: TRBJ2-5
CDR3aa: CASSGGNGRQETQYF

v_gene: TRBV29-1
j_gene: TRBJ1-2
CDR3aa: CSSGSGSYGYTF

v_gene: TRBV6-5
j_gene: TRBJ2-5
CDR3aa: CASSYSDQETQYF

v_gene: TRBV10-3
j_gene: TRBJ1-2
CDR3aa: CAISEISGTNRGYTF

v_gene: TRBV7-8
j_gene: TRBJ2-7
CDR3aa: CASSLRGEEQYF

v_gene: TRBV30
j_gene: TRBJ1-2
CDR3aa: CAWSVIGPYGYTF

v_gene: TRBV7-9
j_gene: TRBJ1-1
CDR3aa: CASSLTGYTEAFF

v_gene: TRBV20-1
j_gene: TRBJ2-7
CDR3aa: CSAIGDGGEQYF

v_gene: TRBV7-6
j_gene: TRBJ1-2
CDR3aa: CASSLAGTGQNGYTF

v_gene: TRBV6-1
j_gene: TRBJ2-3
CDR3aa: CASSPRDASTDTQYF

v_gene: TRBV5-5
j_gene: TRBJ2-3
CDR3aa: CASSLEITDTQYF

v_gene: TRBV27
j_gene: TRBJ1-3
CDR3aa: CASSSGTGISGNTIYF

v_gene: TRBV9
j_gene: TRBJ2-5
CDR3aa: CASSWAGAETQYF

v_gene: TRBV3-1
j_gene: TRBJ2-2
CDR3aa: CASAGQGYTGELFF

v_gene: TRBV7-2
j_gene: TRBJ2-1
CDR3aa: CASSFAGTGSEQFF

v_gene: TRBV18
j_gene: TRBJ2-7
CDR3aa: CASSPGTQIYEQYF

v_gene: TRBV6-2/TRBV6-3
j_gene: TRBJ1-5
CDR3aa: CASSGQGVTQPQHF

v_gene: TRBV5-1
j_gene: TRBJ1-4
CDR3aa: CASSLNPATNEKLFF

v_gene: TRBV7-6
j_gene: TRBJ2-3
CDR3aa: CASTELSRGAVLHTQYF

v_gene: TRBV6-2/TRBV6-3
j_gene: TRBJ1-5
CDR3aa: CASTEQGREGPQHF

v_gene: TRBV10-3
j_gene: TRBJ1-1
CDR3aa: CAISESSPLGQMNTEAFF

v_gene: TRBV15
j_gene: TRBJ2-1
CDR3aa: CATSRELAGVYNEQFF

v_gene: TRBV7-6
j_gene: TRBJ2-7
CDR3aa: CASSPIPSEQYF

v_gene: TRBV6-1
j_gene: TRBJ1-5
CDR3aa: CASIRQGNQPQHF

v_gene: TRBV7-2
j_gene: TRBJ1-1
CDR3aa: CASSQGAGIAFF

v_gene: TRBV7-2
j_gene: TRBJ2-3
CDR3aa: CASSLNLLTDTQYF

v_gene: TRBV10-2
j_gene: TRBJ1-6
CDR3aa: CASSTGAGSPLHF

v_gene: TRBV5-1
j_gene: TRBJ1-6
CDR3aa: CASSPGQGNYNSPLHF

v_gene: TRBV11-1
j_gene: TRBJ2-1
CDR3aa: CASSLAYLNEQFF

v_gene: TRBV6-5
j_gene: TRBJ2-7
CDR3aa: CASSYRTGNEWGYYEQYF

v_gene: TRBV11-2
j_gene: TRBJ2-5
CDR3aa: CASSSREVAGGMETQYF

v_gene: TRBV12-3/TRBV12-4
j_gene: TRBJ2-3
CDR3aa: CASGPIRGTRTDTQYF

v_gene: TRBV5-1
j_gene: TRBJ2-2
CDR3aa: CASSPGVGRTNTGELFF

v_gene: TRBV20-1
j_gene: TRBJ1-5
CDR3aa: CSANQGYGNQPQHF

v_gene: TRBV29-1
j_gene: TRBJ2-5
CDR3aa: CSVGRETQYF

v_gene: TRBV28
j_gene: TRBJ1-2
CDR3aa: CATLTRQGANYGYTF

v_gene: TRBV9
j_gene: TRBJ1-1
CDR3aa: CASSVRDRGTEAFF

v_gene: TRBV19
j_gene: TRBJ2-2
CDR3aa: CASNMEPGELFF

v_gene: TRBV11-2
j_gene: TRBJ1-2
CDR3aa: CASSPSGNYGYTF

v_gene: TRBV20-1
j_gene: TRBJ2-7
CDR3aa: CSAAFGTYEQYF

v_gene: TRBV4-2
j_gene: TRBJ1-2
CDR3aa: CASSQFGQHYGYTF

v_gene: TRBV7-9
j_gene: TRBJ2-3
CDR3aa: CASSTSGSYTDTQYF

v_gene: TRBV20-1
j_gene: TRBJ2-1
CDR3aa: CSARDGRDYNEQFF

v_gene: TRBV5-4
j_gene: TRBJ2-4
CDR3aa: CASSSSDIQYF

v_gene: TRBV7-6
j_gene: TRBJ2-1
CDR3aa: CASSLAGDSYNEQFF

v_gene: TRBV5-1
j_gene: TRBJ2-3
CDR3aa: CASSFAGGSSDTQYF

v_gene: TRBV7-9
j_gene: TRBJ2-3
CDR3aa: CASGGGQGGTDTQYF